The clone carrying this T cell receptor (beta chain) has at least ten counts. The collection from each donor was one heparinised blood draw averaging about 116 mL. The length of the CDR3 is 17 residues. V gave up 5 bases and J gave up 3 bases; unmatched junction bases: 7. The V gene's germline CDR1 is LNHDA and CDR2 SQIVND (reference sequence). This specimen belongs to a study of beta chain features in type 1 diabetes. TCRB transcripts that were expressed got sequenced, as all of the isolated RNA had been reverse transcribed. Using immunoSEQ multiplex PCR, the repertoire was profiled, and TCRdb retains in-frame clones only, with some absent. The sample lists roughly 140,000 clones; around 8% were seen once.

This receptor was obtained from a man between 18 and 35 years old in good health. The genes are TRBV19 and TRBJ2-6; 10 bases are shared with TRBD1. Sequenced material: central memory CD4+ T cells from blood. The chain's CDR3 is CASSRVDRGLGANVLTF. CDR3 coding DNA: TGTGCCAGTAGTCGCGTAGACAGGGGGCTTGGGGCCAACGTCCTGACTTTC.